What follows are 10 T cell receptor beta chains derived from one specimen sequenced in a study of cytomegalovirus exposure and HLA in healthy donors. It was with 60 Vbeta and 13 Jbeta primers that the PCR ran. TCRdb's table, derived via immunoSEQ multiplex PCR, lists solely in-frame clones and lacks some. The repertoire holds 70,000 or so clones, with 78% as singletons. The sample was PBMCs. The origin of the receptors is a man aged 18 to 30 in good health and CMV-seropositive.

The chain links TRBV30 to TRBJ1-4, with 8 bases that match TRBD1. The CDR3 sequence is 14 residues long. The J segment lost 4 bases and the V segment lost 5 bases, leaving 6 bases of the junction unmatched. The V gene's germline CDR1 is GTSNPN and CDR2 SVGIG (reference sequence). CDR3 residues: CAWDGDRYNEKLFF. The CDR3 DNA is TGTGCCTGGGACGGGGACAGGTATAATGAAAAACTGTTTTTT.

In this sample, this clone turned up a few times. The gene calls are TRBV9 and TRBJ1-5, with D uncertain. Germline V gene data show CDR1 as SGDLS and CDR2 as YYNGEE. This CDR3 is built from 15 residues. V was pared by 4 bases and J by 7 bases, with 18 bases between. CDR3: CASSKSNGVGQPQHF. The CDR3 nucleotides are TGTGCCAGCAGCAAAAGCAACGGGGTCGGGCAGCCCCAGCATTTT.

The chain is built from TRBV5-1 and TRBJ1-2; TRBD1 agrees at 7 bases. With V trimmed by 2 bases and J by 4 bases, 5 bases remained unmatched. Looked up from germline, CDR1 is SGHRS and CDR2 is YFSETQ. This CDR3 contains 14 residues. CDR3: CASSFTPGGYGYTF. CDR3 coding DNA: TGCGCCAGCAGCTTCACCCCAGGGGGCTATGGCTACACCTTC.

The chain recombines TRBV21-1 with TRBJ1-4; the table's D call TRBD1 went unverified against the DNA. TRBV21-1 is marked as a pseudogene. The CDR3 spans 16 residues. DNA of the CDR3: TGTGCCAGCAGCAAATTTAGAGGGGGCCGTAATGAAAAACTGTTTTTT. Protein: CASSKFRGGRNEKLFF.

This sequence joins TRBV9 and TRBJ2-1, with 10 bases aligning to TRBD2. The J segment lost 5 bases and the V segment lost 4 bases, leaving 6 bases of the junction unmatched. The CDR3 runs to 15 residues. Germline V gene lookup returns CDR1 SGDLS and CDR2 YYNGEE. CDR3 coding DNA: TGTGCCAGCAGCCCTAGCGGGGGCCAAAACAATGAGCAGTTCTTC. Its translation: CASSPSGGQNNEQFF.

This clone was seen a few times. J is TRBJ1-2 and V is TRBV29-1; 7 bases fit TRBD1. V was clipped by 8 bases and J by 8 bases; unmatched bases: 11. This CDR3 region has 12 residues. The germline V gene encodes CDR1 SQVTM and CDR2 ANQGSEA. The CDR3 here is CSLTRQGVGYTF. CDR3 DNA: TGCAGCCTTACGCGACAGGGAGTAGGCTACACCTTC.

V and J are TRBV10-3 and TRBJ2-2; D might be TRBD1 (6 bases). This CDR3 region has 14 residues. V lost 5 bases to trimming and J lost 3 bases, with 10 bases between them. Germline CDR1 and CDR2: ENHRY and SYGVKD. DNA of the CDR3: TGTGCCATCAGTCTACAGGGCGACACCGGGGAGCTGTTTTTT. Translated, it gives CAISLQGDTGELFF.

The chain combines TRBV7-2 with TRBJ1-2, with D maybe TRBD1 (5 bases). Trimming stripped 2 bases from V and 6 bases from J, with 19 bases between. The CDR3 is 16 amino acids. Germline CDR1 reads SGHTA; CDR2 reads FQGNSA. The CDR3 here is CASSLSLQGWLNGYTF. The DNA for the CDR3 is TGTGCCAGCAGCTTATCACTTCAGGGTTGGCTGAATGGCTACACCTTC.

V gene TRBV29-1 combines with J gene TRBJ1-2; no clear D gene. CDR1 SQVTM and CDR2 ANQGSEA come from the germline V gene. The CDR3 sequence is 12 residues long. Trimming pared 5 bases from V and 3 bases from J, leaving 10 bases between. Written as DNA, the CDR3 is TGCAGCGTTCTAAGACGGGACTATGGCTACACCTTC. It is translated as CSVLRRDYGYTF.

CDR3 coding DNA: TGCGCCAGCAGCCTGGGACAGGGGAACACTGAAGCTTTCTTT. Translating it yields CASSLGQGNTEAFF. V gene TRBV4-1 combines with J gene TRBJ1-1; TRBD1 matches at 9 bases. CDR1 and CDR2 (germline): MGHRA, YSYEKL. The CDR3 runs to 14 residues. Trimming at V came to 4 bases and at J to 1 base, leaving 1 base not matched to a gene.